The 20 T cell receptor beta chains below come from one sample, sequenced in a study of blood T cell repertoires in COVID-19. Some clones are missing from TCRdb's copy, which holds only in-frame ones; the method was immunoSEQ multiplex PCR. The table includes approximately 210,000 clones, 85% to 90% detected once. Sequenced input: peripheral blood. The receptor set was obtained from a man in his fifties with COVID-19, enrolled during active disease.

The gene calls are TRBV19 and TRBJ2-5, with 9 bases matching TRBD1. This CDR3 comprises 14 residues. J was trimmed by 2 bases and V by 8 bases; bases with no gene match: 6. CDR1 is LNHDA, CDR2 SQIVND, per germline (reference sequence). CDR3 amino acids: CASAPGQGQETQYF. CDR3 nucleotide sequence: TGTGCCAGTGCACCGGGACAGGGTCAAGAGACCCAGTACTTC.

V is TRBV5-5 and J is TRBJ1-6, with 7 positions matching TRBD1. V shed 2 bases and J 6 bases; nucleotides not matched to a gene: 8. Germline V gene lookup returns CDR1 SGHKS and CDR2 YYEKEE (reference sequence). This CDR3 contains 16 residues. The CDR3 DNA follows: TGTGCCAGCAGCTTAGAGCCCGGGACAGTTAATTCACCCCTCCACTTT. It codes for CASSLEPGTVNSPLHF. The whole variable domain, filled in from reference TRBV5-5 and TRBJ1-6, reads DAGVTQSPTHLIKTRGQQVTLRCSPISGHKSVSWYQQVLGQGPQFIFQYYEKEERGRGNFPDRFSARQFPNYSSELNVNALLLGDSALYLCASSLEPGTVNSPLHFGNGTRLTVT.

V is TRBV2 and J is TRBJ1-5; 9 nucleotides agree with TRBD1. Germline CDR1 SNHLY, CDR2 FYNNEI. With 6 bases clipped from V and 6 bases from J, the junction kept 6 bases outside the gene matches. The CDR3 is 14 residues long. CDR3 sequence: CASSRDRVVQPQHF. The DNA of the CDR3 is TGTGCCAGCAGCCGGGACAGGGTGGTTCAGCCCCAGCATTTT.

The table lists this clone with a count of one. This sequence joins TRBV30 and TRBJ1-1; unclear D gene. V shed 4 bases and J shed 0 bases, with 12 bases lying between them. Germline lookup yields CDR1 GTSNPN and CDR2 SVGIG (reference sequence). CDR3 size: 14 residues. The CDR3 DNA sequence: TGTGCCTGGAAGGGAGGCACTCTGAACACTGAAGCTTTCTTT. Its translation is CAWKGGTLNTEAFF.

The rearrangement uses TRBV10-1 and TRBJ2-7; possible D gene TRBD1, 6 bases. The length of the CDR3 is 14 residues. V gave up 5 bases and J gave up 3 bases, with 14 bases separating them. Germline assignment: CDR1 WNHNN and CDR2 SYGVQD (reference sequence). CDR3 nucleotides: TGCGCCAGCAGTCCGGGACAAGCCATCTACGAGCAGTACTTC. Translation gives CASSPGQAIYEQYF.

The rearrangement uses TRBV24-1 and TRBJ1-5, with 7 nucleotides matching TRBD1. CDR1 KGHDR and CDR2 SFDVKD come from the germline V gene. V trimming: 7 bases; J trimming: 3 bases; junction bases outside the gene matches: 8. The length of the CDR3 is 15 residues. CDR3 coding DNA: TGTGCCACCAGGCTGAGACAGGGTAACAATCAGCCCCAGCATTTT. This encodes CATRLRQGNNQPQHF.

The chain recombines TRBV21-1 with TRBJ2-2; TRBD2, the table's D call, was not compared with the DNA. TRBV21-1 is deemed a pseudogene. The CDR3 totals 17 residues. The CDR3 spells CASSKLWGGANTGELFF. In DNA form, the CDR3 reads TGTGCCAGCAGCAAATTGTGGGGGGGCGCGAACACCGGGGAGCTGTTTTTT.

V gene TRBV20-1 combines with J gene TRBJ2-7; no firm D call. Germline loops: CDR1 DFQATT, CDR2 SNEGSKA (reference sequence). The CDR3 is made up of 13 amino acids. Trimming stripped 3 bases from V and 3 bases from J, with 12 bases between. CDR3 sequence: CSASLPDNYEQYF. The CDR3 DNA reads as TGCAGTGCTAGTCTCCCAGATAACTACGAGCAGTACTTC.

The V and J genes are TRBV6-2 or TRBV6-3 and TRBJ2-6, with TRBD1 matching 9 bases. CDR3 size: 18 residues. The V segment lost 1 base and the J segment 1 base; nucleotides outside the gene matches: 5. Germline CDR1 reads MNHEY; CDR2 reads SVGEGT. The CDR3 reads CASSYYAQGASGANVLTF. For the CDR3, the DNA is TGTGCCAGCAGTTACTATGCACAGGGGGCATCTGGGGCCAACGTCCTGACTTTC.

The CDR3: CASSFLAGVTDTQYF. DNA for the CDR3: TGTGCCAGCAGCTTCTTAGCGGGAGTCACAGATACGCAGTATTTT. The rearrangement joins TRBV7-9 to TRBJ2-3; TRBD2 matches at 9 bases. Germline V CDR1 and CDR2: SEHNR, FQNEAQ (reference sequence). V was pared by 3 bases and J by 2 bases, with 3 bases of the junction left unmatched. This CDR3 contains 15 residues.

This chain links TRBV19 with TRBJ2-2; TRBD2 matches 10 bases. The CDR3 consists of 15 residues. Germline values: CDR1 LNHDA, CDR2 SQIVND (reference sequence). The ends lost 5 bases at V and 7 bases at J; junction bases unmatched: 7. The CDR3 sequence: CASSASGRLVGELFF. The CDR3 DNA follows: TGTGCCAGTAGTGCTAGCGGGAGACTTGTCGGGGAGCTGTTTTTT.

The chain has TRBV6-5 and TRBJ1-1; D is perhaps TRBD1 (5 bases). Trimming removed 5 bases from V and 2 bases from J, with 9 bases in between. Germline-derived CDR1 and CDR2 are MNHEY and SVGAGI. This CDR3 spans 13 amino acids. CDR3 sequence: CASSRQINTEAFF. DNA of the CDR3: TGTGCCAGCAGTAGACAGATAAACACTGAAGCTTTCTTT.

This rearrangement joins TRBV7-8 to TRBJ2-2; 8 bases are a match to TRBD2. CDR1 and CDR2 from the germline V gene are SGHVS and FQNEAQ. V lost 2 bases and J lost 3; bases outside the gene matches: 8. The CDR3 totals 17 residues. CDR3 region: CASSLFTSGVDTGELFF. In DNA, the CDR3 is TGTGCCAGCAGCTTATTTACTAGCGGTGTTGACACCGGGGAGCTGTTTTTT.

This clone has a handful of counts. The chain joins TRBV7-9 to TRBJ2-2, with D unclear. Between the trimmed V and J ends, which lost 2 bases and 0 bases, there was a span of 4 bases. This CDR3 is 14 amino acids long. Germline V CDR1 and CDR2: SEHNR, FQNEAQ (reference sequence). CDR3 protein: CASSLLANTGELFF. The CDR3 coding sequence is TGTGCCAGCAGCTTACTCGCGAACACCGGGGAGCTGTTTTTT. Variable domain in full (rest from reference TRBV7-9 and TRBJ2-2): DTGVSQNPRHKITKRGQNVTFRCDPISEHNRLYWYRQTLGQGPEFLTYFQNEAQLEKSRLLSDRFSAERPKGSFSTLEIQRTEQGDSAMYLCASSLLANTGELFFGEGSRLTVL.

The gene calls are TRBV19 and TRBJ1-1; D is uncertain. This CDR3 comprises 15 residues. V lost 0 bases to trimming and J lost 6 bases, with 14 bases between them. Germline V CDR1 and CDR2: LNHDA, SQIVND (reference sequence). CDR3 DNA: TGTGCCAGTAGTATAGACTCCCGGGTGTTCGCTGAAGCTTTCTTT. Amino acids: CASSIDSRVFAEAFF.

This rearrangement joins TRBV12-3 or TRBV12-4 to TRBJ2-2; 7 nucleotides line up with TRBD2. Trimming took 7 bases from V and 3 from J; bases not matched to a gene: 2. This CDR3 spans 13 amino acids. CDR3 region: CASKAGDTGELFF. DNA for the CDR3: TGTGCCAGCAAGGCGGGAGACACCGGGGAGCTGTTTTTT.

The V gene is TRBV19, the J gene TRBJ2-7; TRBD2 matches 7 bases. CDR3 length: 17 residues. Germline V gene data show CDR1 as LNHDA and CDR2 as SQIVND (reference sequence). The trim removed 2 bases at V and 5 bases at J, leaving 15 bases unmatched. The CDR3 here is CASSIRGLDRWGNEQYF. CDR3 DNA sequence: TGTGCCAGTAGTATACGAGGACTAGACCGATGGGGTAACGAGCAGTACTTC.

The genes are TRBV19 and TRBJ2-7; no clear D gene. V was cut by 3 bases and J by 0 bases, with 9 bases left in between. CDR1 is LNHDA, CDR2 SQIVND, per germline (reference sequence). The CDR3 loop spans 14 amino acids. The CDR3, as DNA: TGTGCCAGTAGTATCTTGGTCGGCTCCTACGAGCAGTACTTC. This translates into CASSILVGSYEQYF.

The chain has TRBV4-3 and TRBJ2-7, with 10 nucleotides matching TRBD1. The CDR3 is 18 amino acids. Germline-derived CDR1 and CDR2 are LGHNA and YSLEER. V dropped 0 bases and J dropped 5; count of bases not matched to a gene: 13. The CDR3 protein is CASSQEEVGTGDFDEQYF. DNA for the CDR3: TGCGCCAGCAGCCAAGAGGAAGTAGGGACAGGGGATTTCGACGAGCAGTACTTC.

CDR3: CASSFLQNQPQHF. The CDR3 region has the DNA TGTGCCAGCAGTTTCCTCCAGAATCAGCCCCAGCATTTT. V and J are TRBV12-3 or TRBV12-4 and TRBJ1-5; unclear D gene. V lost 3 bases and J 4 bases, leaving 7 bases between the germline ends. The CDR3 has 13 amino acids.